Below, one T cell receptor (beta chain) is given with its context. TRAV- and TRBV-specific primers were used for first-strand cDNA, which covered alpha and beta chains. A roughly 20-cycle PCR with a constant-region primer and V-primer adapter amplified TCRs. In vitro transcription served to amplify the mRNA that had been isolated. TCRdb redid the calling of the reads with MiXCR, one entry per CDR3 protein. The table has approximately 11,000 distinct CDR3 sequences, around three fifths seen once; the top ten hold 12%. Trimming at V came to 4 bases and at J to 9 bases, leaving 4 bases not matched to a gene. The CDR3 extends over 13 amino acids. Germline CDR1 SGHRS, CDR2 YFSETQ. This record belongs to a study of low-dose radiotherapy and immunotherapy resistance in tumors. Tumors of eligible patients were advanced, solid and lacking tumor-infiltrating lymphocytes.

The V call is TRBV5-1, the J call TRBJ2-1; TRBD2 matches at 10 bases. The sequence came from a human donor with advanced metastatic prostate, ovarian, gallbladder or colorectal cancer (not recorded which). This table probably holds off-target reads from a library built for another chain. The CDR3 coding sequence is TGCGCCAGCAGCGCTAGCGGGGGCAGTGAGCAGTTCTTC. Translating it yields CASSASGGSEQFF.